Sequencing of this T cell receptor beta chain was carried out in a study of cytomegalovirus exposure and HLA in healthy donors. Trimming took 1 base from V and 0 from J; bases not matched to a gene: 11. This CDR3 is 19 amino acids long. Per germline, CDR1 SEHNR and CDR2 FQNEAQ (reference sequence). PCR amplification relied on 60 Vbeta primers (plus 13 Jbeta primers). Sequencing used immunoSEQ multiplex PCR; TCRdb keeps in-frame clones, though not all of them. The sample lists under 150,000 clones, 78% occurring once. The chain has TRBV7-9 and TRBJ2-7; 11 positions agree with TRBD2. The clonotype was recovered from a male donor in good health and CMV-seronegative. Sequencing input: PBMCs. The CDR3 sequence is CASSLGRGGLAGFSYEQYF. CDR3 nucleotide sequence: TGTGCCAGCAGCTTAGGTAGGGGAGGACTAGCGGGTTTCTCCTACGAGCAGTACTTC.